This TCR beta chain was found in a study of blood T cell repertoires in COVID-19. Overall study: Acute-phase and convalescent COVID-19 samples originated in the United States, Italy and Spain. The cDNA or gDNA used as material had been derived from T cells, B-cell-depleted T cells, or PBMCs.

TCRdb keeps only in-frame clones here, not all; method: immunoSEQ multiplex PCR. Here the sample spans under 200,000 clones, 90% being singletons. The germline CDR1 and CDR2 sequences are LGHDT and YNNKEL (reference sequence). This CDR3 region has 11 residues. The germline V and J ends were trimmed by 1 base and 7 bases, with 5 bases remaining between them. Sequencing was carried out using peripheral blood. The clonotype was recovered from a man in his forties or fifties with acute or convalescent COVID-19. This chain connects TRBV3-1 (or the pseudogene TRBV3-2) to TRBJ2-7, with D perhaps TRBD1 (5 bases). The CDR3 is CASSQAGEQYF. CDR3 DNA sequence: TGTGCCAGCAGCCAAGCAGGGGAGCAGTACTTC.